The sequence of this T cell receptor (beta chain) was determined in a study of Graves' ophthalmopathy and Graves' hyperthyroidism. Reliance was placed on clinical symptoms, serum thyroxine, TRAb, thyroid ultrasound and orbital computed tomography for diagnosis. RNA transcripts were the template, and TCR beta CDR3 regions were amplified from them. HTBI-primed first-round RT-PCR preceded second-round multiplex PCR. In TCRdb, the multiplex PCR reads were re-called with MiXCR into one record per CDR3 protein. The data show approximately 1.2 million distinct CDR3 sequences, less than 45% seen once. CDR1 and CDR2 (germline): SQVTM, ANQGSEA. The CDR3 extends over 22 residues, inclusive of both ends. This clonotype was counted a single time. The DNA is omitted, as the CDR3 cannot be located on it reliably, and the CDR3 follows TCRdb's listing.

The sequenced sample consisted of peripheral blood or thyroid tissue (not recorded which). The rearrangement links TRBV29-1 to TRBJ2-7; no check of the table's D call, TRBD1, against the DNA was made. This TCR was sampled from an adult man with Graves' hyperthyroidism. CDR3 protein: CSVEDRGTSSGNTIYFGEGQYF.